A selection of T cell receptor beta chains follows, all from one sample in a study of OX40 agonist ivuxolimab in advanced cancers. Using immunoSEQ multiplex PCR, the repertoire was profiled, and TCRdb retains in-frame clones only, with some absent. The profile covers roughly 100,000 clones, with about 87% appearing a single time and roughly 1.5% taken by the ten largest. Sequenced here: CD4+ or CD8+ T cells sorted from blood, sampled in a trial of the OX40 agonist ivuxolimab. Receptor source: an adult with an advanced solid tumor such as melanoma, head and neck, liver or kidney cancer. Both conserved end residues are part of each CDR3. The D gene is left open where the match is weak. Clone size is given for some rows only: seen once, a few or many times, or a class if the clone is expanded.

TRBJ2-7	TRBV7-2	-	TRBD2	CASSPQGTSGSREQYF	TGTGCCAGCAGCCCTCAGGGGACTAGCGGGAGCCGGGAGCAGTACTTC
TRBJ2-1	TRBV18	-	TRBD1	CASSDRDDEQFF	TGTGCCAGCTCGGACAGGGACGATGAGCAGTTCTTC
TRBJ1-2	TRBV6-5	-	-	CASSSSGQIYGYTF	TGTGCCAGCAGTTCCTCAGGACAAATATATGGCTACACCTTC
TRBJ1-2	TRBV19	-	-	CASKTGPQGMDYTF	TGTGCCAGTAAAACCGGCCCCCAGGGAATGGACTACACCTTC
TRBJ2-3	TRBV11-2	once	-	CATMGGAGTDTQYF	TGTGCCACCATGGGGGGTGCGGGCACAGATACGCAGTATTTT
TRBJ1-1	TRBV2	medium-sized	TRBD1	CASSDWTGGTEAFF	TGTGCCAGCAGTGACTGGACAGGGGGCACTGAAGCTTTCTTT
TRBJ1-5	TRBV11-2	once	-	CASSPTRREGPQHF	TGTGCCAGCAGCCCGACACGGCGGGAAGGGCCCCAGCATTTT
TRBJ2-2	TRBV19	-	TRBD2	CASSIGGGRGTGELFF	TGTGCCAGTAGTATAGGTGGCGGGAGGGGTACCGGGGAGCTGTTTTTT
TRBJ2-5	TRBV5-5	-	TRBD1	CASSSQTGGETQYF	TGTGCCAGCAGCTCTCAGACAGGGGGCGAGACCCAGTACTTC
TRBJ2-3	TRBV2	-	TRBD2	CASTLAGVTDTQYF	TGTGCCAGCACGCTAGCGGGAGTGACAGATACGCAGTATTTT
TRBJ2-3	TRBV2	-	TRBD2	CASSLTSGGADTQYF	TGTGCCAGCAGTTTGACTAGCGGGGGGGCAGATACGCAGTATTTT
TRBJ2-1	TRBV7-6	-	TRBD1	CASSLADREQFF	TGTGCCAGCAGCTTGGCGGACAGGGAGCAGTTCTTC
TRBJ2-1	TRBV5-1	-	TRBD2	CASSKSLGGNYNEQFF	TGCGCCAGCAGCAAATCTTTGGGGGGGAACTACAATGAGCAGTTCTTC
TRBJ1-2	TRBV11-2	-	TRBD1	CASSSRGFYGYTF	TGTGCCAGCAGCTCCAGGGGGTTCTATGGCTACACCTTC
TRBJ1-5	TRBV5-1	-	-	CASSLGPGGNQPQHF	TGCGCCAGCAGCTTAGGCCCAGGGGGCAATCAGCCCCAGCATTTT
TRBJ2-2	TRBV6-1	-	-	CASSRGVSNTGELFF	TGTGCCAGCAGTCGAGGTGTGTCGAACACCGGGGAGCTGTTTTTT